A selection of T cell receptor beta chains follows, all from one sample in a study of T cell responses to AZD1222 COVID-19 vaccine. Sequenced by immunoSEQ multiplex PCR; TCRdb stores in-frame clones only, minus some. The sample includes around 140,000 clones, over 90% of them seen just once. This sample comprised peripheral blood, obtained on day 0 of AZD1222 vaccination. Source of these receptors: an adult in good health. CDR3s include the opening cysteine and the closing phenylalanine or tryptophan. D genes are given only for firm matches. Clone size is shown for a subset of rows, as once, few, many or a class of expanded clone.

NA,NA,TRBV6-5,TRBJ1-2,CASSPSLGEYYGYTF,TGTGCCAGCAGTCCCTCCCTTGGGGAATACTATGGCTACACCTTC
NA,NA,TRBV27,TRBJ1-1,CASSFKANTEAFF,TGTGCCAGCAGTTTCAAGGCGAACACTGAAGCTTTCTTT
NA,NA,TRBV6-1,TRBJ1-5,CASEDSNQPQHF,TGTGCCAGCGAGGATAGCAATCAGCCCCAGCATTTT
NA,TRBD1,TRBV24-1,TRBJ1-2,CATSEARQGNSYGYTF,TGTGCCACCAGTGAAGCTAGACAGGGAAACTCCTATGGCTACACCTTC
NA,NA,TRBV5-6,TRBJ2-7,CASSLRAGRDYEQYF,TGTGCCAGCAGCTTGCGGGCGGGTAGAGACTACGAGCAGTACTTC
NA,NA,TRBV19,TRBJ1-1,CASRTGKGYTEAFF,TGTGCCAGTAGAACAGGAAAAGGGTACACTGAAGCTTTCTTT
NA,NA,TRBV9,TRBJ1-1,CASSHRDGEAFF,TGTGCCAGCAGCCACAGGGATGGGGAAGCTTTCTTT
NA,TRBD1,TRBV28,TRBJ1-2,CASSIAGGWGYGYTF,TGTGCCAGCTCAATTGCAGGGGGCTGGGGCTATGGCTACACCTTC
once,NA,TRBV7-9,TRBJ2-7,CASSFGDQQYF,TGTGCCAGCAGCTTCGGGGACCAGCAGTACTTC
NA,NA,TRBV6-5,TRBJ2-7,CASSNDLGGEQYF,TGTGCCAGCAGTAACGACCTAGGGGGCGAGCAGTACTTC
NA,NA,TRBV30,TRBJ1-5,CAWSHKGTYENQPQHF,TGTGCCTGGAGTCACAAGGGGACATACGAGAATCAGCCCCAGCATTTT
NA,NA,TRBV18,TRBJ2-7,CASSPPRRQLEQYF,TGTGCCAGCTCACCACCGAGACGACAGCTCGAGCAGTACTTC
NA,TRBD1,TRBV6-5,TRBJ2-7,CATDRDNSYEQYF,TGTGCCACCGACAGGGACAACTCCTACGAGCAGTACTTC
few,NA,TRBV4-1,TRBJ1-5,CASSQDRFAGYQPQHF,TGCGCCAGCAGCCAAGATCGGTTTGCAGGGTATCAGCCCCAGCATTTT
NA,NA,TRBV30,TRBJ2-5,CAYTSQETQYF,TGTGCCTACACCAGCCAAGAGACCCAGTACTTC
NA,NA,TRBV15,TRBJ1-4,CATSASGGTREKLFF,TGTGCCACCAGCGCCTCGGGGGGAACCCGCGAAAAACTGTTTTTT
NA,TRBD1,TRBV27,TRBJ2-7,CASTAPGTGAVQYF,TGTGCCAGCACCGCCCCTGGGACAGGGGCTGTGCAGTACTTC
NA,NA,TRBV29-1,TRBJ2-1,CSVEYGMSYNEQFF,TGCAGCGTTGAGTACGGAATGTCCTACAATGAGCAGTTCTTC
NA,NA,TRBV9,TRBJ1-2,CASSVTVGIQGDGYTF,TGTGCCAGCAGCGTAACCGTAGGGATCCAAGGGGATGGCTACACCTTC
NA,NA,TRBV4-3,TRBJ2-1,CASSQDAGALDNEQFF,TGCGCCAGCAGCCAAGATGCGGGGGCGTTGGACAATGAGCAGTTCTTC
NA,NA,TRBV1,TRBJ1-4,CTSSQDMMASCPTNEKLFF,TGCACCAGCAGCCAAGATATGATGGCCTCATGTCCAACTAATGAAAAACTGTTTTTT
NA,NA,TRBV24-1,TRBJ1-6,CASLKRERPYYNSPLHF,TGTGCCTCCCTGAAACGCGAACGCCCTTATTATAATTCACCCCTCCACTTT
NA,TRBD1,TRBV4-1,TRBJ1-1,CASSPRQGARTEAFF,TGCGCCAGCAGCCCCCGACAGGGGGCAAGGACTGAAGCTTTCTTT
NA,NA,TRBV2,TRBJ1-5,CASSAVNQPQHF,TGTGCCAGCAGTGCGGTGAATCAGCCCCAGCATTTT
NA,NA,TRBV6-1,TRBJ2-1,CASSEYEQFF,TGTGCCAGCAGTGAATATGAGCAGTTCTTC
NA,NA,TRBV2,TRBJ1-2,CASSPGTYETYGYTF,TGTGCCAGCAGTCCCGGGACCTATGAGACCTATGGCTACACCTTC
NA,TRBD1,TRBV7-9,TRBJ2-2,CASSTTGVTGELFF,TGTGCCAGCAGCACCACAGGGGTCACCGGGGAGCTGTTTTTT
NA,NA,TRBV12-5,TRBJ2-3,CASGLTTDTQYF,TGTGCTAGTGGTTTGACCACAGATACGCAGTATTTT